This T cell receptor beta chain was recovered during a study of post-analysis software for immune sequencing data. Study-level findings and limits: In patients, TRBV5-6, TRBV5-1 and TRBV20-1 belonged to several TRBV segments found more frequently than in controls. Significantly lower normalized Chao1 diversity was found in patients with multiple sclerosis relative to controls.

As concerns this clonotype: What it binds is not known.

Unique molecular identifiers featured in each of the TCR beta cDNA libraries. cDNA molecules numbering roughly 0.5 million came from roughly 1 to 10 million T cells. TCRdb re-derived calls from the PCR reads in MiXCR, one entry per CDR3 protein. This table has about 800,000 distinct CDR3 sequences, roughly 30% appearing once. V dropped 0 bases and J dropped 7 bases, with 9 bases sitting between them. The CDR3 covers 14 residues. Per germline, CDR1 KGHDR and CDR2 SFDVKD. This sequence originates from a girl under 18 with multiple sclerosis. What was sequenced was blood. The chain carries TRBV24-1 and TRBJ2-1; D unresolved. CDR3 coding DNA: TGTGCCACCAGTGATTTGGGCTTCGGGAATGAGCAGTTCTTC. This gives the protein CATSDLGFGNEQFF.